The 18 T cell receptor beta chains presented below share a single source sample, sequenced in a study of T cell responses to AZD1222 COVID-19 vaccine. The assay was immunoSEQ multiplex PCR, and TCRdb's table has in-frame clones only and misses some. Among some 180,000 clones listed, around nine tenths were seen once. The specimen was peripheral blood, collected 28 days after the second AZD1222 dose. The receptors stem from an adult who received the AZD1222 COVID-19 vaccine.

The chain recombines TRBV7-2 with TRBJ1-3; TRBD1 might be the D (6 bases). The CDR3 runs 17 residues. The V and J ends lost 5 bases and 0 bases respectively, with 17 bases between them. The germline gives CDR1 SGHTA, CDR2 FQGNSA. The chain's CDR3 is CASSPLSGVISGNTIYF. CDR3 DNA: TGTGCCAGCAGCCCTTTGTCAGGGGTCATCTCTGGAAACACCATATATTTT.

The chain links TRBV18 to TRBJ1-3; 7 bases fit TRBD1. V was pared by 3 bases and J by 4 bases, with 9 bases of the junction left unmatched. The length of the CDR3 is 16 residues. The germline gives CDR1 KGHSH, CDR2 LQKENI. As DNA, the CDR3 is TGTGCCAGCTCACCTTTTAATAGGGGGCCCGGAAACACCATATATTTT. It is translated as CASSPFNRGPGNTIYF. Full variable domain (missing parts from reference TRBV18 and TRBJ1-3): NAGVMQNPRHLVRRRGQEARLRCSPMKGHSHVYWYRQLPEEGLKFMVYLQKENIIDESGMPKERFSAEFPKEGPSILRIQQVVRGDSAAYFCASSPFNRGPGNTIYFGEGSWLTVV.

Regarding this clone: The sample contains more than one DNA sequence encoding this CDR3. The chain is built from TRBV3-1 (or the pseudogene TRBV3-2) and TRBJ1-1, with D unresolved. The germline V gene has CDR1 LGHDT and CDR2 YNNKEL (reference sequence). Trimming pared 1 base from V and 5 bases from J, leaving 8 bases between. CDR3 size: 13 residues. CDR3 sequence: CASSQGRGTEAFF. In nucleotides, the CDR3 is TGTGCCAGCAGCCAAGGTCGGGGTACTGAAGCTTTCTTT.

The chain recombines TRBV19 with TRBJ1-1; no clear D gene. V lost 1 base and J lost 1, with 7 bases in between. CDR1 LNHDA and CDR2 SQIVND come from the germline V gene (reference sequence). The CDR3 contains 14 residues. CDR3 coding DNA: TGTGCCAGTAGTATAGGTTGGACGAACACTGAAGCTTTCTTT. Its translation: CASSIGWTNTEAFF.

This chain uses TRBV11-1 with TRBJ2-2, with no clear D. Trimming shortened V by 5 bases and J by 3 bases, and 4 bases separated the two germline ends. The CDR3 totals 12 residues. Looked up from germline, CDR1 is SGHAT and CDR2 is FQDESV (reference sequence). The DNA of the CDR3 is TGTGCCAGCAGCCGGGACACCGGGGAGCTGTTTTTT. Protein sequence: CASSRDTGELFF.

V gene TRBV27 combines with J gene TRBJ2-7; 11 bases are shared with TRBD1. CDR1 is MNHEY, CDR2 SMNVEV, per germline (reference sequence). Trimming removed 5 bases from V and 6 bases from J; junction bases left unmatched: 9. The CDR3 spans 15 residues. The CDR3 is CASSVVGQGVVEQYF. The CDR3 DNA reads as TGTGCCAGCAGTGTAGTGGGACAGGGGGTAGTCGAGCAGTACTTC.

CDR3 in amino acids: CASSLGQRNTIYF. In DNA form, the CDR3 reads TGTGCCAGCAGCCTGGGACAGAGAAACACCATATATTTT. The V call is TRBV7-2, the J call TRBJ1-3, with 7 bases aligning to TRBD1. Losses at the gene ends were 5 bases for V and 5 bases for J; bases not matched to a gene: 3. In germline, CDR1 is SGHTA, CDR2 FQGNSA. The CDR3 covers 13 residues. Variable domain in full (rest from reference TRBV7-2 and TRBJ1-3): GAGVSQSPSNKVTEKGKDVELRCDPISGHTALYWYRQSLGQGLEFLIYFQGNSAPDKSGLPSDRFSAERTGGSVSTLTIQRTQQEDSAVYLCASSLGQRNTIYFGEGSWLTVV.

The CDR3 is CASSLDGSSYNSPLHF. In DNA, the CDR3 is TGTGCCAGCAGCTTAGATGGGAGCTCCTATAATTCACCCCTCCACTTT. The gene calls are TRBV7-3 and TRBJ1-6, with D hard to call. The germline V gene has CDR1 SGHTA and CDR2 FQGTGA. The V end lost 2 bases, the J end lost 0 bases, and 8 bases lay between the germline ends. The CDR3 spans 16 residues.

The chain uses TRBV5-5 and TRBJ2-5; no definite D call. Trimming stripped 0 bases from V and 0 bases from J, with 9 bases between. The CDR3 has 15 residues. CDR1 and CDR2 (germline): SGHKS, YYEKEE (reference sequence). The CDR3 here is CASSLAVAYQETQYF. Written as DNA, the CDR3 is TGTGCCAGCAGCTTGGCCGTTGCATACCAAGAGACCCAGTACTTC. Variable domain in full (rest from reference TRBV5-5 and TRBJ2-5): DAGVTQSPTHLIKTRGQQVTLRCSPISGHKSVSWYQQVLGQGPQFIFQYYEKEERGRGNFPDRFSARQFPNYSSELNVNALLLGDSALYLCASSLAVAYQETQYFGPGTRLLVL.

In this sample, this clone turned up once. The rearrangement links TRBV6-6 to TRBJ2-1; D perhaps matches TRBD1 (8 bases). The CDR3 consists of 15 residues. Trimming removed 5 bases at V and 9 bases at J, with 20 bases between. CDR1 and CDR2 from the germline V gene are MNHNY and SVGAGI (reference sequence). The CDR3 reads CASSPTGGGFVEQFF. Here the CDR3 DNA reads TGTGCCAGCAGTCCTACAGGGGGGGGCTTTGTTGAGCAGTTCTTC.

J is TRBJ2-3 and V is TRBV30; D uncertain. CDR3 length: 12 amino acids. Trimming removed 4 bases at V and 2 bases at J, with 7 bases between. CDR1 GTSNPN and CDR2 SVGIG come from the germline V gene (reference sequence). The CDR3 here is CAWNYDTDTQYF. CDR3 nucleotide sequence: TGTGCCTGGAACTACGACACAGATACGCAGTATTTT.

V usage is TRBV6-5 and J usage is TRBJ2-3, with D perhaps TRBD1 (5 bases). This CDR3 is built from 11 residues. Germline V CDR1 and CDR2: MNHEY, SVGAGI. With 8 bases removed from V and 5 bases from J, the gap between germline ends came to 8 bases. This CDR3 is CASSREDTQYF. Written as DNA, the CDR3 is TGTGCCAGCTCCAGGGAAGATACGCAGTATTTT.

J is TRBJ1-4 and V is TRBV30, with D possibly matching TRBD1 (5 bases). CDR3 size: 15 residues. Per germline, CDR1 GTSNPN and CDR2 SVGIG (reference sequence). With 3 bases removed from V and 4 bases from J, the gap between germline ends came to 15 bases. The CDR3 reads CAWRRGTGSNEKLFF. The CDR3 coding sequence is TGTGCCTGGAGAAGGGGAACGGGGAGTAATGAAAAACTGTTTTTT. The variable domain in full, with the rest retrieved from reference TRBV30 and TRBJ1-4, is SQTIHQWPATLVQPVGSPLSLECTVEGTSNPNLYWYRQAAGRGLQLLFYSVGIGQISSEVPQNLSASRPQDRQFILSSKKLLLSDSGFYLCAWRRGTGSNEKLFFGSGTQLSVL.

The chain employs TRBV28 and TRBJ2-1; 7 bases fit TRBD2. J gave up 0 bases and V 6 bases, and 5 bases lay outside the gene matches. The CDR3 loop spans 15 amino acids. From germline, CDR1 is MDHEN and CDR2 SYDVKM. CDR3 coding DNA: TGTGCCAGCAGCCTTCTAGCGGACTCCTACAATGAGCAGTTCTTC. This translates into CASSLLADSYNEQFF.

The V gene is TRBV5-1, the J gene TRBJ2-1, with 9 bases identical to TRBD2. Germline-derived CDR1 and CDR2 are SGHRS and YFSETQ. The V segment lost 7 bases and the J segment 4 bases; nucleotides outside the gene matches: 9. CDR3 length equals 15 residues. The CDR3 DNA is TGCGCCAGCTTAGCGGGGGAGCTCGGGTACAATGAGCAGTTCTTC. Amino acid sequence: CASLAGELGYNEQFF.

This clone appeared a few times. The rearrangement joins TRBV5-8 to TRBJ1-5; 7 bases match TRBD1. After removal of 9 bases from V and 0 bases from J, the junction contained 6 bases not matched to a gene. Germline V lookup: CDR1 SGHTS, CDR2 YDEGEE. CDR3 length equals 14 residues. CDR3 DNA sequence: TGTGCCACCCAGGGGGGGGCTAGCAATCAGCCCCAGCATTTT. Its translation: CATQGGASNQPQHF.

CDR3 coding DNA: TGTGCCAGCAGCCCCGGACGCCGGGGGAACACTGAAGCTTTCTTT. Translating it yields CASSPGRRGNTEAFF. This chain uses TRBV5-4 with TRBJ1-1; no definite D call. The CDR3 is 15 residues long. Per the germline V gene, CDR1 is SGHNT and CDR2 is YYREEE (reference sequence). Trimming took off 4 bases at V and 1 base at J, with 14 bases between the two ends.

The chain recombines TRBV4-2 with TRBJ1-6; a weak D match, TRBD1 (5 bases). The CDR3 consists of 18 residues. The V gene lost 0 bases and the J gene lost 0 bases, with 12 bases spanning the gap. CDR1 LGHNA and CDR2 YNFKEQ come from the germline V gene. CDR3 residues: CASSQDIGGFSYNSPLHF. CDR3 in DNA: TGTGCCAGCAGCCAAGATATTGGGGGTTTCTCCTATAATTCACCCCTCCACTTT.